This TCR beta chain was identified during a study of cytomegalovirus exposure and HLA in healthy donors. This PCR relied on a set of 60 Vbeta primers and 13 Jbeta primers. The protocol was immunoSEQ multiplex PCR, while the TCRdb copy is restricted to in-frame clones and leaves out a portion. The sample consists of some 80,000 clones, over 70% of them appearing once. CDR1 and CDR2 (germline): SEHNR, FQNEAQ (reference sequence). The CDR3 spans 15 residues. V was cut by 4 bases and J by 3 bases, with 16 bases left in between. The sequence was obtained from a man between 18 and 29 years old in good health and CMV-seropositive. The chain employs TRBV7-9 and TRBJ2-7; possibly TRBD1 for D (6 bases). Sequencing was performed on PBMCs. The CDR3 here is CASSYPPGDYYEQYF. CDR3 DNA: TGTGCCAGCAGCTACCCCCCAGGGGATTACTACGAGCAGTACTTC.